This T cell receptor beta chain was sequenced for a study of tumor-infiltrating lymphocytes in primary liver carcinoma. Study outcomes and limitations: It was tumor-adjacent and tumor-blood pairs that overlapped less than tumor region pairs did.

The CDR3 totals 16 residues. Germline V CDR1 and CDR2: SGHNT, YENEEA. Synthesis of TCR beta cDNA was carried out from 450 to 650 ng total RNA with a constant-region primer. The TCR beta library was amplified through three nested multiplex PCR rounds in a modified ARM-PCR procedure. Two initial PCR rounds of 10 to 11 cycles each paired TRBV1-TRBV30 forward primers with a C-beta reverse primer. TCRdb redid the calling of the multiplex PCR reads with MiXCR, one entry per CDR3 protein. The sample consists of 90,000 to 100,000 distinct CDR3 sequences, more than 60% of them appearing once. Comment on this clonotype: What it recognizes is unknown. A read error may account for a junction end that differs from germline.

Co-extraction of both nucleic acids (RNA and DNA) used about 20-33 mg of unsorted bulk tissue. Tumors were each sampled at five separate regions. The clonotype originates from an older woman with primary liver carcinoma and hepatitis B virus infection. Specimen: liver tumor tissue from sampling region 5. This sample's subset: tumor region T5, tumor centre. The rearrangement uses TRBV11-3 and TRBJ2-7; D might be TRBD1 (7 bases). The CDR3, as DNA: TGTGCCAACAGCTTTTCGGGAGCCGGGACAGAGGGTGAGCAGTACTTC. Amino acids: CANSFSGAGTEGEQYF.